Listed here is a single T cell receptor beta chain. Antigen: not known. The data originate from a study of lymphopenia after photon versus proton radiotherapy. Study observations and caveats: Relative stability marked proton patients; photon patients lost diversity and naive cells. Post-nadir diversity loss with photons came from oligoclonal expansion, particularly CD8+ Temra cells. Authors raise, but do not show, better survival with proton therapy.

V was pared by 1 base and J by 0 bases, with 16 bases between. The CDR3 covers 18 residues. Germline CDR1 and CDR2: LGHNT and FRNRAP. The method was immunoSEQ multiplex PCR; TCRdb's version includes in-frame clones alone and lacks a portion of them. The table has around 29,000 clones, under 90% seen once. The clonotype originates from a woman aged 70-85 years with pancreatic cancer. Source: peripheral blood, taken from a patient treated with proton-based radiotherapy. The V gene is TRBV12-5, the J gene TRBJ2-1; D is undetermined. The CDR3: CASGLGGGSVTSYNEQFF. In DNA, the CDR3 is TGTGCTAGTGGTTTGGGAGGCGGTTCTGTTACCTCCTACAATGAGCAGTTCTTC.